The present entry profiles one TCR beta chain with its context. The sample originates from a study of a mutant IDH1 vaccine in newly diagnosed glioma. Study as a whole: Most patients had radiochemotherapy with temozolomide before enrollment; others had one alone.

Time point reported: baseline, week 1 (first vaccination visit). Sample treatment: pre-vaccination baseline after standard-of-care therapy. Germline CDR1 is MGHRA and CDR2 is YSYEKL. This CDR3 comprises 14 residues. The V end lost 4 bases, the J end lost 3 bases, and 13 bases lay between the germline ends. TCRdb keeps only in-frame clones here, not all; method: immunoSEQ multiplex PCR. This sample has roughly 84,000 clones, with over 70% found just once. The sequence derives from a man in his forties with glioma. Some clones in this sample may be carry-over from other donors' samples. The chain joins TRBV4-1 to TRBJ2-7; D tentatively fits TRBD1 or TRBD2 (5 bases each). The material was PBMCs, obtained from a glioma patient treated with radiotherapy, temozolomide or both. This CDR3 is CASSPGTKGYEQYF. In DNA form, the CDR3 reads TGCGCCAGCAGCCCCGGGACCAAAGGCTACGAGCAGTACTTC.